What follows are 13 T cell receptor beta chains derived from one specimen sequenced in a study of OX40 agonist ivuxolimab in advanced cancers. Sequencing used immunoSEQ multiplex PCR; TCRdb keeps in-frame clones, though not all of them. The sample lists roughly 23,000 clones; 84% were seen once. This material consisted of CD4+ or CD8+ T cells sorted from blood, taken in a trial of the OX40 agonist ivuxolimab. The receptors were sampled from an adult with an advanced solid tumor such as melanoma, head and neck, liver or kidney cancer.

The CDR3 DNA follows: TGTGCCAGCAGTTACCCTCGACAGGGGGCTCGTCAGCCCCAGCATTTT. Translation: CASSYPRQGARQPQHF. The chain recombines TRBV6-6 with TRBJ1-5; 10 bases line up with TRBD1. CDR1 is MNHNY, CDR2 SVGAGI, per germline (reference sequence). V was pared by 2 bases and J by 6 bases, with 7 bases of the junction left unmatched. The CDR3 contains 16 residues.

The sample holds a few counts of this clone. The chain recombines TRBV7-9 with TRBJ1-4, with D perhaps TRBD1 (5 bases). Germline V gene sequence: CDR1 SEHNR, CDR2 FQNEAQ (reference sequence). V lost 5 bases and J lost 6, with 13 bases in between. This CDR3 region has 14 residues. The CDR3 sequence is CASSPGTEDEKLFF. The CDR3 DNA reads as TGTGCCAGCAGCCCTGGGACGGAGGATGAAAAACTGTTTTTT. Full variable domain (missing parts from reference TRBV7-9 and TRBJ1-4): DTGVSQNPRHKITKRGQNVTFRCDPISEHNRLYWYRQTLGQGPEFLTYFQNEAQLEKSRLLSDRFSAERPKGSFSTLEIQRTEQGDSAMYLCASSPGTEDEKLFFGSGTQLSVL.

The gene calls are TRBV29-1 and TRBJ1-2; 7 bases align to TRBD1. From germline, CDR1 is SQVTM and CDR2 ANQGSEA. CDR3 length: 14 residues. J gave up 5 bases and V 7 bases, and 13 bases lay outside the gene matches. Here the CDR3 reads CSADDREGSYGYTF. CDR3 coding DNA: TGCAGCGCTGATGACAGGGAGGGCTCGTATGGCTACACCTTC.

This clone was picked up one time. V gene TRBV4-1 combines with J gene TRBJ1-5; D remains unclear. The CDR3 covers 15 residues. Germline CDR1 MGHRA, CDR2 YSYEKL. Between the trimmed V and J ends, which lost 3 bases and 0 bases, there was a span of 9 bases. The CDR3, as DNA: TGCGCCAGCAGCCACAGTCAGGTTAGCAATCAGCCCCAGCATTTT. Its protein is CASSHSQVSNQPQHF.

The gene calls are TRBV6-5 and TRBJ1-1; TRBD1 aligns across 9 bases. Trimming took 7 bases from V and 3 from J; bases not matched to a gene: 6. Germline CDR1 and CDR2: MNHEY and SVGAGI. The CDR3 contains 14 residues. The CDR3 reads CASTGTGLDTEAFF. The CDR3 DNA reads as TGTGCCAGCACTGGGACAGGGTTGGACACTGAAGCTTTCTTT.

This sequence joins TRBV4-1 and TRBJ1-1; TRBD1 matches at 8 bases. Germline CDR1 and CDR2: MGHRA and YSYEKL. V shed 1 base and J 4 bases; nucleotides not matched to a gene: 5. This CDR3 region has 15 residues. CDR3 protein: CASSQARGQGTEAFF. In DNA, the CDR3 is TGCGCCAGCAGCCAAGCCAGGGGGCAGGGCACTGAAGCTTTCTTT.

In its sample, this clone was seen a few times. The V call is TRBV2, the J call TRBJ1-4, with 7 bases fitting TRBD1. Germline V lookup: CDR1 SNHLY, CDR2 FYNNEI. CDR3 length: 15 amino acids. The J segment lost 5 bases and the V segment lost 8 bases, leaving 11 bases of the junction unmatched. The CDR3 is CASFLSGQPNEKLFF. The DNA of the CDR3 is TGTGCCAGCTTCCTATCGGGACAGCCAAATGAAAAACTGTTTTTT.

Notes on this clone: Other DNA sequences in this specimen translate into the identical CDR3. V usage is TRBV7-2 and J usage is TRBJ2-7; perhaps D is TRBD1 or TRBD2 (5 bases each). This CDR3 is built from 14 residues. Germline CDR1 and CDR2: SGHTA and FQGNSA. V lost 3 bases and J lost 4, with 13 bases in between. CDR3 nucleotides: TGTGCCAGCAGCTTCTCCGGGACGGCTTACGAGCAGTACTTC. Translating it yields CASSFSGTAYEQYF.

This clone was observed once. The chain joins TRBV7-9 to TRBJ2-7; tentatively, D is TRBD1 (6 bases). The CDR3 sequence is 15 residues long. Germline CDR1 SEHNR, CDR2 FQNEAQ (reference sequence). V lost 4 bases to trimming and J lost 3 bases, with 16 bases between them. CDR3 nucleotide sequence: TGTGCCAGCAGCTCTACAAGGGGGAACTTCTACGAGCAGTACTTC. Protein sequence: CASSSTRGNFYEQYF.

J is TRBJ1-2 and V is TRBV9, with TRBD1 matching over 11 bases. The CDR3 has 17 residues. The J segment lost 6 bases and the V segment lost 0 bases, leaving 10 bases of the junction unmatched. CDR1 is SGDLS, CDR2 YYNGEE, per germline. The CDR3 DNA follows: TGTGCCAGCAGCGTAGATGCCGGGACAGGGGGTTTAGATGGCTACACCTTC. Protein: CASSVDAGTGGLDGYTF.

V gene TRBV29-1 combines with J gene TRBJ2-5, with D tentatively TRBD1 or TRBD2 (6 bases each). CDR1 and CDR2 (germline): SQVTM, ANQGSEA. V was shortened by 6 bases and J by 5 bases, with 16 bases between the two germline ends. There are 13 residues in the CDR3. CDR3 in amino acids: CSVPGGPGETQYF. CDR3 sequence (DNA): TGCAGCGTGCCCGGGGGCCCGGGGGAGACCCAGTACTTC.

V and J are TRBV4-2 and TRBJ1-4; 7 bases map to TRBD1. Germline values: CDR1 LGHNA, CDR2 YNFKEQ. This CDR3 has 14 residues. V dropped 6 bases and J dropped 6; count of bases not matched to a gene: 7. CDR3 bases: TGTGCCAGCAGATCCGGGACAGCTTATGAAAAACTGTTTTTT. This gives the protein CASRSGTAYEKLFF.

About this clone itself: Other DNA variants within this sample encode the same CDR3. The chain links TRBV6-6 to TRBJ1-1, with D uncertain. CDR3 length: 12 amino acids. V was clipped by 2 bases and J by 5 bases, with 6 bases between them. Per the germline V gene, CDR1 is MNHNY and CDR2 is SVGAGI (reference sequence). As DNA, the CDR3 is TGTGCCAGCAGTTACGGGAGTACTGAAGCTTTCTTT. It translates to CASSYGSTEAFF.